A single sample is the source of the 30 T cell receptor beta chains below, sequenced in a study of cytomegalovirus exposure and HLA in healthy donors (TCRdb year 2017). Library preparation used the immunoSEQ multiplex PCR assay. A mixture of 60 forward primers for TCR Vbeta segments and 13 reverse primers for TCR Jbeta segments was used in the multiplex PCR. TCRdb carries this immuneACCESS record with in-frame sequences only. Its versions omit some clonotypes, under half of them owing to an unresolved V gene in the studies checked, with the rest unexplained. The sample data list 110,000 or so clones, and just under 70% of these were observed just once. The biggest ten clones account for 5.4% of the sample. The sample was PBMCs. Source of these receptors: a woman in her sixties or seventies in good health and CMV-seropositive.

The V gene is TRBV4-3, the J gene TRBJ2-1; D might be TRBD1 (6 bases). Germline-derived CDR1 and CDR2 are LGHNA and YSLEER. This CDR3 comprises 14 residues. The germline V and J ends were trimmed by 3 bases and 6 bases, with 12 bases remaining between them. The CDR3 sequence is CASSHSDRPNEQFF. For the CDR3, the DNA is TGCGCCAGCAGCCACTCAGACAGGCCCAATGAGCAGTTCTTC.

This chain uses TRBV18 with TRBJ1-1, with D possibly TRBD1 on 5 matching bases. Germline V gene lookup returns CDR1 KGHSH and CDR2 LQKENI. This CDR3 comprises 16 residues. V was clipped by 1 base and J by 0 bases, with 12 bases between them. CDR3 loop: CASSPRTTDMNTEAFF. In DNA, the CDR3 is TGTGCCAGCTCACCACGGACGACAGATATGAACACTGAAGCTTTCTTT.

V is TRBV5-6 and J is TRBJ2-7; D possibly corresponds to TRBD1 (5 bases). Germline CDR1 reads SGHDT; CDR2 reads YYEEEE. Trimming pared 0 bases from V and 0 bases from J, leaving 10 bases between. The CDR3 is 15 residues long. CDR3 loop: CASSLEGEFSYEQYF. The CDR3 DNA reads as TGTGCCAGCAGCTTGGAAGGGGAATTCTCCTACGAGCAGTACTTC.

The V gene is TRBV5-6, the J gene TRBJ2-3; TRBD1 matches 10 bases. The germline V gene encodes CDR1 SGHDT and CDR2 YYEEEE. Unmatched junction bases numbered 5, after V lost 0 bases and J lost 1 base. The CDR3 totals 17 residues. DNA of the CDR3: TGTGCCAGCAGCTTGGATTCCGGGACAGGGGGCACAGATACGCAGTATTTT. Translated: CASSLDSGTGGTDTQYF.

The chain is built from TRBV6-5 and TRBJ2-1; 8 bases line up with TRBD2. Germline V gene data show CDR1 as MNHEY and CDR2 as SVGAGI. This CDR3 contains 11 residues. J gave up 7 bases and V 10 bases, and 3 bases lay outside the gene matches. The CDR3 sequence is CAIGGGNEQFF. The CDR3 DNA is TGTGCCATCGGGGGGGGGAATGAGCAGTTCTTC.

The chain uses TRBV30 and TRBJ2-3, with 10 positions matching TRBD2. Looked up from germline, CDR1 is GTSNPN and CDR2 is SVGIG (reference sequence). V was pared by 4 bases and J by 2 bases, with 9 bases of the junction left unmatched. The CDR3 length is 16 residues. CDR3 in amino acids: CAWKGFLAGVTDTQYF. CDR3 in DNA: TGTGCCTGGAAAGGCTTTCTAGCGGGGGTCACAGATACGCAGTATTTT.

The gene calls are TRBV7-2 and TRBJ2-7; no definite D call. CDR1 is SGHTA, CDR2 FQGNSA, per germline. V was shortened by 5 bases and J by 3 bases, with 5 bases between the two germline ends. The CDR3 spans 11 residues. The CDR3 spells CASSPYYEQYF. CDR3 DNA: TGTGCCAGCAGCCCTTACTACGAGCAGTACTTC. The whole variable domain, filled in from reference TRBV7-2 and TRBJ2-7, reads GAGVSQSPSNKVTEKGKDVELRCDPISGHTALYWYRQSLGQGLEFLIYFQGNSAPDKSGLPSDRFSAERTGGSVSTLTIQRTQQEDSAVYLCASSPYYEQYFGPGTRLTVT.

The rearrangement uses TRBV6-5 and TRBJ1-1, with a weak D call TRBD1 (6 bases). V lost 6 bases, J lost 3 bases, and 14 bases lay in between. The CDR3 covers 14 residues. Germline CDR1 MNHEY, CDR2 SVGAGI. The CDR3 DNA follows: TGTGCCAGCAGCTTACAGGGACGAGACACTGAAGCTTTCTTT. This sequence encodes CASSLQGRDTEAFF.

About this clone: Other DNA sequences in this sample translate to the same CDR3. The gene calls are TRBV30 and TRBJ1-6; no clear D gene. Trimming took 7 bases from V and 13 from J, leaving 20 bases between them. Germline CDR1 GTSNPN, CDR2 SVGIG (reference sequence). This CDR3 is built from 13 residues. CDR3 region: CASQISGESPLHF. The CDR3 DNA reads TGTGCCTCCCAGATTAGCGGGGAATCGCCCCTCCACTTT. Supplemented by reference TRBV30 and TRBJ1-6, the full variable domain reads SQTIHQWPATLVQPVGSPLSLECTVEGTSNPNLYWYRQAAGRGLQLLFYSVGIGQISSEVPQNLSASRPQDRQFILSSKKLLLSDSGFYLCASQISGESPLHFGNGTRLTVT.

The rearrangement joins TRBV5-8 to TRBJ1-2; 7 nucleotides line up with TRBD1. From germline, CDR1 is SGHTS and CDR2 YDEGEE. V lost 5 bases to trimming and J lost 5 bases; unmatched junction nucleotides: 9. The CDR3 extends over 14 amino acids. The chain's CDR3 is CASRETGFGYGYTF. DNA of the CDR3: TGTGCCAGCAGAGAGACAGGGTTTGGGTATGGCTACACCTTC.

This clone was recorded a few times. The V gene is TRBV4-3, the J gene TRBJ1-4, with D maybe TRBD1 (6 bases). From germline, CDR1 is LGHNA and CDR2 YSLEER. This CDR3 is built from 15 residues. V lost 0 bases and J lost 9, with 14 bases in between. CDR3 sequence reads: CASSQDRAGAKKLFF. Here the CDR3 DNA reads TGCGCCAGCAGCCAAGATCGGGCAGGGGCCAAAAAACTGTTTTTT.

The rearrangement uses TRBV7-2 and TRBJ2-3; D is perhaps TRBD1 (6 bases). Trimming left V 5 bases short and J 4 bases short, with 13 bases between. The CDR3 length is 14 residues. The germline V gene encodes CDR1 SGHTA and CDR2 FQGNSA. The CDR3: CASSLRQVSDTQYF. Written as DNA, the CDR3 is TGTGCCAGCAGCCTGCGACAGGTTTCAGATACGCAGTATTTT.

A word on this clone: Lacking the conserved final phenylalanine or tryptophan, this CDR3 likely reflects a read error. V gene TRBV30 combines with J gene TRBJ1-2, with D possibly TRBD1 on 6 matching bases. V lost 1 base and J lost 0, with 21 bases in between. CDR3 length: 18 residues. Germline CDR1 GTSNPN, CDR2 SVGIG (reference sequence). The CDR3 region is CAWSALSGARRSNYGYTV. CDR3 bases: TGTGCCTGGAGTGCACTTTCAGGGGCCCGGCGGTCTAACTATGGCTACACCGTC.

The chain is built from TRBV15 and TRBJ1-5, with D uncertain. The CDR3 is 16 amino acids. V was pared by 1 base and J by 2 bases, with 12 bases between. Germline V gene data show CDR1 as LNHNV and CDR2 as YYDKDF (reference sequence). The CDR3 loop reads CATSRGPRGGNQPQHF. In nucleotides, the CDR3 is TGTGCCACCAGCAGAGGACCGCGGGGAGGCAATCAGCCCCAGCATTTT.

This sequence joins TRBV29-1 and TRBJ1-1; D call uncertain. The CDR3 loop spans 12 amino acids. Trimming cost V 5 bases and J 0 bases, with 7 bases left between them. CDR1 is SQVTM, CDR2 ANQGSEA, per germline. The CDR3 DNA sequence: TGCAGCGTTCTACGAATGAACACTGAAGCTTTCTTT. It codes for CSVLRMNTEAFF.

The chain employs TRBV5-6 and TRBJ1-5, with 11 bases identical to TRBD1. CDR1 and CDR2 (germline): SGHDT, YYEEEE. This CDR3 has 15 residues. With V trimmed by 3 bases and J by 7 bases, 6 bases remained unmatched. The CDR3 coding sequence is TGTGCCAGCAGCTCCGGGACAGGGGGACGACAGCCCCAGCATTTT. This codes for CASSSGTGGRQPQHF.

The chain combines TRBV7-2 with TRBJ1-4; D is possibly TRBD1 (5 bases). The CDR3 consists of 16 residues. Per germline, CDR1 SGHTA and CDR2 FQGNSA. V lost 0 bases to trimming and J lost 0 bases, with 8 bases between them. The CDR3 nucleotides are TGTGCCAGCAGCTTAGCGGGGCTTTCAACTAATGAAAAACTGTTTTTT. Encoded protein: CASSLAGLSTNEKLFF. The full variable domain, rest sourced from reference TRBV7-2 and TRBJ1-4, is GAGVSQSPSNKVTEKGKDVELRCDPISGHTALYWYRQSLGQGLEFLIYFQGNSAPDKSGLPSDRFSAERTGGSVSTLTIQRTQQEDSAVYLCASSLAGLSTNEKLFFGSGTQLSVL.

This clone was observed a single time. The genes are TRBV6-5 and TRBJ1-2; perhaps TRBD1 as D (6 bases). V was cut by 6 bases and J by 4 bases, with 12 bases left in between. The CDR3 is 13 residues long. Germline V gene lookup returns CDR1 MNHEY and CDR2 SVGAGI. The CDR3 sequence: CASRRAQGYGYTF. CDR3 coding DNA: TGTGCCAGCAGACGGGCACAGGGCTATGGCTACACCTTC.

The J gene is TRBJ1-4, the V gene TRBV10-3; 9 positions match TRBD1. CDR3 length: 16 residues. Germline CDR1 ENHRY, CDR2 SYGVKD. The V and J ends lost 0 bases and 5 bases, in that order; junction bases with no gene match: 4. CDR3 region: CAISESEGTGNEKLFF. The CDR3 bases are TGTGCCATCAGTGAGTCGGAAGGGACAGGGAATGAAAAACTGTTTTTT.

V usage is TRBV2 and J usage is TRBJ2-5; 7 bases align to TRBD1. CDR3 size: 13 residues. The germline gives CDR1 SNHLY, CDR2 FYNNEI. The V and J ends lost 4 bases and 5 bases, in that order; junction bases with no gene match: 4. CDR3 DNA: TGTGCCAGCAGTGGACAGGGTTTTGAGACCCAGTACTTC. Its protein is CASSGQGFETQYF.

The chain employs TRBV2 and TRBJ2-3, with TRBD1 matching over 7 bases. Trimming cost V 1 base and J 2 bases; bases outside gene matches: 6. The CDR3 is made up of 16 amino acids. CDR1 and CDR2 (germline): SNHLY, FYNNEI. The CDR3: CASSEGPGTVTDTQYF. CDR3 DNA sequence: TGTGCCAGCAGTGAAGGTCCCGGGACAGTCACAGATACGCAGTATTTT.

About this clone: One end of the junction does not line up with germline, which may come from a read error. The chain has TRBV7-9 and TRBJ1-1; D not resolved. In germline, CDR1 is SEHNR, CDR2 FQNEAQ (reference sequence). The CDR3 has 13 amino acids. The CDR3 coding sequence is TGTTCCAGCAGCTATCGGTTGAACACTGAAGCTTTCTTT. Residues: CSSSYRLNTEAFF.

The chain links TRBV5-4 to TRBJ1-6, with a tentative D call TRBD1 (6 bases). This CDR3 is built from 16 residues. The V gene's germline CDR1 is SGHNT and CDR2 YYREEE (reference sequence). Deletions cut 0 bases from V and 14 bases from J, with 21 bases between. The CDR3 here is CASSLEGWGHSGALHF. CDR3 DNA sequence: TGTGCCAGCAGCTTGGAAGGGTGGGGGCATTCTGGCGCCCTCCACTTT.

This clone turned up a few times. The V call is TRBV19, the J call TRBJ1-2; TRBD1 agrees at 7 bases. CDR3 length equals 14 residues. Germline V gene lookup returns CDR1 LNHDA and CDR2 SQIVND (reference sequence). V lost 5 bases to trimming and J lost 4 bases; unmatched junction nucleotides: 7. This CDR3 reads CASSATGVRYGYTF. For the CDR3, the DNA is TGTGCCAGTAGTGCCACAGGGGTTCGCTATGGCTACACCTTC.

The chain's CDR3 is CASKERKLLRDTQYF. The CDR3 region has the DNA TGTGCCAGCAAAGAGCGCAAATTGCTTCGAGATACGCAGTATTTT. V usage is TRBV2 and J usage is TRBJ2-3; D gene uncertain. Per germline, CDR1 SNHLY and CDR2 FYNNEI. Trimming pared 7 bases from V and 5 bases from J, leaving 19 bases between. The CDR3 spans 15 residues. The full variable domain, with the rest looked up from reference TRBV2 and TRBJ2-3, is EPEVTQTPSHQVTQMGQEVILRCVPISNHLYFYWYRQILGQKVEFLVSFYNNEISEKSEIFDDQFSVERPDGSNFTLKIRSTKLEDSAMYFCASKERKLLRDTQYFGPGTRLTVL.

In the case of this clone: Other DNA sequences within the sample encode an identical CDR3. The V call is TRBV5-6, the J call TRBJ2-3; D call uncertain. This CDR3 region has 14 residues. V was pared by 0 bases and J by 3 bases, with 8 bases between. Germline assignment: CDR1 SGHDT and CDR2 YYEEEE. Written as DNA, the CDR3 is TGTGCCAGCAGCTTGGGCGGAAGGACAGATACGCAGTATTTT. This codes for CASSLGGRTDTQYF.

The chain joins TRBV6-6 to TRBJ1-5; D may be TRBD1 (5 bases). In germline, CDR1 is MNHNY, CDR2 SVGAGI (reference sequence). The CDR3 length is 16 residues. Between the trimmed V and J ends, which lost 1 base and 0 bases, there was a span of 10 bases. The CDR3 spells CASSYWGDNSNQPQHF. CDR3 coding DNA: TGTGCCAGCAGTTACTGGGGCGATAATAGCAATCAGCCCCAGCATTTT.

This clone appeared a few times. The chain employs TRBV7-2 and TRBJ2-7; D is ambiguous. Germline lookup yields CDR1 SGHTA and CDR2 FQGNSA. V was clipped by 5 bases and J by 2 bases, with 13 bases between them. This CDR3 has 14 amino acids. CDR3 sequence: CASSPEVSTYEQYF. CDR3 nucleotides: TGTGCCAGCAGCCCCGAGGTCAGCACCTACGAGCAGTACTTC.

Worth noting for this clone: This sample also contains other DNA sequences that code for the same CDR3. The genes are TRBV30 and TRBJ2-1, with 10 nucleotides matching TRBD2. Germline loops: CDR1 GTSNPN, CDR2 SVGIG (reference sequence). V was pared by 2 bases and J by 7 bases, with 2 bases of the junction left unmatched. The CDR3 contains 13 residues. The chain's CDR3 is CAWSSGGANEQFF. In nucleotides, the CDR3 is TGTGCCTGGAGTAGCGGGGGGGCAAATGAGCAGTTCTTC.

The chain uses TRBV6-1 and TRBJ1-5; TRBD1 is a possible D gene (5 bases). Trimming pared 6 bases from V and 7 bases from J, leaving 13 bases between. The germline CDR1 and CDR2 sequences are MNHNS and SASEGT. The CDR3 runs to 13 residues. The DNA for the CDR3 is TGTGCCAGCAGGGTGCAGGGCGGACAGCCCCAGCATTTT. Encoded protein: CASRVQGGQPQHF.